This passage covers 25 T cell receptor beta chains from one sample sequenced in a study of cytomegalovirus exposure and HLA in healthy donors. The table came from immunoSEQ multiplex PCR; TCRdb's copy has only in-frame clones and leaves some out. The sample holds 200,000 to 300,000 clones, over 75% seen once. The sequenced sample consisted of PBMCs. The source of these receptors is a man aged 18 to 29 in good health and CMV-seropositive.

This clone was counted only a few times. The V and J genes are TRBV21-1 and TRBJ2-1; the table's D call of TRBD2 was not tested on the DNA. TRBV21-1 is marked as a pseudogene. This CDR3 spans 17 amino acids. The chain's CDR3 is CASSTSGGVAGHNEQFF. The CDR3, as DNA: TGTGCCAGCAGCACTTCCGGGGGGGTAGCGGGACACAATGAGCAGTTCTTC.

The chain couples TRBV29-1 to TRBJ2-7, with 10 bases that match TRBD1. From germline, CDR1 is SQVTM and CDR2 ANQGSEA. V lost 6 bases and J lost 4; bases outside the gene matches: 6. CDR3 length: 13 amino acids. The CDR3 DNA reads TGCAGCGTCGGACAGGGGGAACCTTACGAGCAGTACTTC. This sequence encodes CSVGQGEPYEQYF.

The gene calls are TRBV5-1 and TRBJ2-5; 8 nucleotides align to TRBD2. CDR1 is SGHRS, CDR2 YFSETQ, per germline. Germline trimming cut 0 bases from V and 1 base from J; bases unmatched to any gene: 8. The CDR3 spans 17 residues. DNA of the CDR3: TGCGCCAGCAGCTTGGGCGCGGGGGGAAATACCCAAGAGACCCAGTACTTC. Its translation: CASSLGAGGNTQETQYF.

This sequence joins TRBV7-9 and TRBJ2-3; 10 bases fit TRBD2. Germline CDR1 is SEHNR and CDR2 is FQNEAQ (reference sequence). The V gene end was trimmed by 8 bases and the J gene end by 0 bases; junction bases not matched to a gene: 8. The CDR3 is made up of 16 amino acids. This CDR3 is CASSRTSGTSTDTQYF. In nucleotides, the CDR3 is TGTGCCAGCTCGAGGACTAGCGGTACTAGCACAGATACGCAGTATTTT.

The V and J genes are TRBV27 and TRBJ1-2; no clear D gene. The CDR3 extends over 14 amino acids. Between the trimmed V and J ends, which lost 3 bases and 4 bases, there was a span of 12 bases. In germline, CDR1 is MNHEY, CDR2 SMNVEV (reference sequence). In DNA form, the CDR3 reads TGTGCCAGCAGTTTCCGTGGGGTCAGCTATGGCTACACCTTC. Its protein is CASSFRGVSYGYTF.

The V call is TRBV29-1, the J call TRBJ2-7; 8 bases agree with TRBD2. V gave up 5 bases and J gave up 3 bases; unmatched junction bases: 9. The V gene's germline CDR1 is SQVTM and CDR2 ANQGSEA. The CDR3 covers 14 residues. DNA of the CDR3: TGCAGCGTTAAGGTAGCGGGGCCTTTCTACGAGCAGTACTTC. Protein product: CSVKVAGPFYEQYF.

The chain has TRBV2 and TRBJ2-1, with 10 positions matching TRBD2. This CDR3 is 15 amino acids long. J was trimmed by 6 bases and V by 1 base; bases with no gene match: 3. Germline CDR1 and CDR2: SNHLY and FYNNEI. CDR3 amino acids: CASSEERGGVNEQFF. CDR3 nucleotide sequence: TGTGCCAGCAGTGAAGAGCGGGGGGGGGTCAATGAGCAGTTCTTC.

This chain links TRBV29-1 with TRBJ2-3; 12 bases map to TRBD2. V was clipped by 4 bases and J by 4 bases; unmatched bases: 3. The germline V gene encodes CDR1 SQVTM and CDR2 ANQGSEA. The length of the CDR3 is 14 residues. CDR3 nucleotides: TGCAGCGTTGCTCTAGCGGGAGGGGCAGATACGCAGTATTTT. Translation: CSVALAGGADTQYF.

This rearrangement joins TRBV20-1 to TRBJ1-1, with D hard to call. This CDR3 comprises 10 residues. Germline loops: CDR1 DFQATT, CDR2 SNEGSKA (reference sequence). V lost 3 bases to trimming and J lost 11 bases, with 10 bases between them. In DNA, the CDR3 is TGCAGTGCTAGTGTCTCGGAGGCTTTCTTT. It yields the protein CSASVSEAFF.

The V and J genes are TRBV4-1 and TRBJ1-2; TRBD1 is a possible D gene (6 bases). Germline V gene lookup returns CDR1 MGHRA and CDR2 YSYEKL. Trimming cost V 4 bases and J 3 bases, with 12 bases left between them. There are 14 residues in the CDR3. Written as DNA, the CDR3 is TGCGCCAGCAGCCGGGGACATAGGGACTATGGCTACACCTTC. It translates to CASSRGHRDYGYTF.

CDR3 coding DNA: TGCGCCAGCAGCTTGGAGTTGCTAGGTGCGGGTGAGCAGTTCTTC. Translating gives CASSLELLGAGEQFF. V usage is TRBV5-1 and J usage is TRBJ2-1, with D tentatively TRBD2 (5 bases). Trimming removed 0 bases from V and 9 bases from J, with 16 bases in between. Germline V gene sequence: CDR1 SGHRS, CDR2 YFSETQ. The CDR3 has 15 amino acids. The variable domain in full, completed from reference TRBV5-1 and TRBJ2-1, reads KAGVTQTPRYLIKTRGQQVTLSCSPISGHRSVSWYQQTPGQGLQFLFEYFSETQRNKGNFPGRFSGRQFSNSRSEMNVSTLELGDSALYLCASSLELLGAGEQFFGPGTRLTVL.

The V call is TRBV28, the J call TRBJ2-2; D is unclear. Trimming cost V 5 bases and J 0 bases, with 13 bases left between them. Looked up from germline, CDR1 is MDHEN and CDR2 is SYDVKM. The CDR3 has 16 residues. CDR3 bases: TGTGCCAGCAGTCTTCCACATAGAACGAACACCGGGGAGCTGTTTTTT. Its translation is CASSLPHRTNTGELFF.

V is TRBV5-1 and J is TRBJ2-1; D possibly corresponds to TRBD1 (6 bases). V was shortened by 0 bases and J by 4 bases, with 11 bases between the two germline ends. Germline V gene lookup returns CDR1 SGHRS and CDR2 YFSETQ. This CDR3 is built from 15 residues. The CDR3 sequence is CASSLGDMEYNEQFF. The CDR3 nucleotides are TGCGCCAGCAGCTTGGGGGACATGGAATACAATGAGCAGTTCTTC. Together with reference TRBV5-1 and TRBJ2-1, the CDR3 gives the full variable domain: KAGVTQTPRYLIKTRGQQVTLSCSPISGHRSVSWYQQTPGQGLQFLFEYFSETQRNKGNFPGRFSGRQFSNSRSEMNVSTLELGDSALYLCASSLGDMEYNEQFFGPGTRLTVL.

This chain joins TRBV5-1 and TRBJ2-1; no firm D call. CDR1 SGHRS and CDR2 YFSETQ come from the germline V gene. There are 12 residues in the CDR3. V was trimmed by 2 bases and J by 6 bases, leaving 6 bases between them. The CDR3 is CASSFSLNEQFF. CDR3 in DNA: TGCGCCAGCAGCTTCTCCCTCAATGAGCAGTTCTTC.

The rearrangement links TRBV27 to TRBJ1-3; D gene uncertain. This CDR3 is built from 14 residues. CDR1 is MNHEY, CDR2 SMNVEV, per germline (reference sequence). The V end was cut by 5 bases, the J end by 0 bases, with 8 bases between. For the CDR3, the DNA is TGTGCCAGCAGTCTAGGATACTCTGGAAACACCATATATTTT. This codes for CASSLGYSGNTIYF.

The chain links TRBV7-9 to TRBJ2-7, with D possibly matching TRBD2 (5 bases). Per germline, CDR1 SEHNR and CDR2 FQNEAQ (reference sequence). This CDR3 is 13 amino acids long. Trimming took 1 base from V and 3 from J, leaving 7 bases between them. CDR3 bases: TGTGCCAGCAGCTTAGGGACTCGCTACGAGCAGTACTTC. This codes for CASSLGTRYEQYF.

The chain is built from TRBV11-3 and TRBJ2-6, with a possible D match to TRBD2 (6 bases). Trimming removed 1 base from V and 1 base from J, with 14 bases in between. The CDR3 runs to 18 residues. Germline assignment: CDR1 SGHNT and CDR2 YENEEA. The CDR3 here is CASSLGSRAGSGANVLTF. The CDR3 DNA is TGTGCCAGCAGCTTAGGGTCTAGGGCGGGGTCTGGGGCCAACGTCCTGACTTTC.

This chain connects TRBV6-5 to TRBJ2-1, with D tentatively TRBD1 (5 bases). The CDR3 is made up of 15 amino acids. V lost 3 bases and J lost 0, with 9 bases in between. The germline V gene has CDR1 MNHEY and CDR2 SVGAGI. The CDR3 protein is CASSYARGSYNEQFF. Written as DNA, the CDR3 is TGTGCCAGCAGTTATGCAAGGGGCTCCTACAATGAGCAGTTCTTC.

This sequence joins TRBV6-1 and TRBJ2-5; 11 bases map to TRBD1. The CDR3 sequence is 12 residues long. Germline V lookup: CDR1 MNHNS, CDR2 SASEGT. V was clipped by 11 bases and J by 5 bases; unmatched bases: 4. CDR3 bases: TGTGCCGTGGACAGGGGGCTTGAGACCCAGTACTTC. It encodes CAVDRGLETQYF.

J is TRBJ1-2 and V is TRBV7-8; D is possibly TRBD1 (5 bases). The CDR3 extends over 18 amino acids. The V gene's germline CDR1 is SGHVS and CDR2 FQNEAQ. Trimming removed 3 bases at V and 2 bases at J, with 22 bases between. Here the CDR3 DNA reads TGTGCCAGCAGCTTGTCGGGAGATAGGGGACCAGAGAACTATGGCTACACCTTC. This encodes CASSLSGDRGPENYGYTF.

This chain uses TRBV5-1 with TRBJ2-1; 7 positions agree with TRBD2. Trimming at V came to 3 bases and at J to 10 bases, leaving 13 bases not matched to a gene. Per the germline V gene, CDR1 is SGHRS and CDR2 is YFSETQ. The CDR3 extends over 15 amino acids. CDR3 in DNA: TGCGCCAGCAGCTCGGGGGGTGAGCCGGTTTCGGAGCAGTTCTTC. This gives the protein CASSSGGEPVSEQFF.

Regarding this clone: This CDR3 is also generated by other DNA sequences in the sample. The rearrangement joins TRBV6-1 to TRBJ2-2; TRBD2 is a possible D gene (6 bases). Trimming shortened V by 6 bases and J by 2 bases, and 10 bases separated the two germline ends. CDR1 and CDR2 from the germline V gene are MNHNS and SASEGT. The CDR3 length is 14 residues. CDR3 in amino acids: CASRGTRNTGELFF. DNA for the CDR3: TGTGCCAGCAGGGGGACTCGAAACACCGGGGAGCTGTTTTTT.

This clone came up a few times. The DNA of the CDR3 is TGTGCCAGCATCACCGCCGGACACCTGATGTACGAGCAGTACTTC. As protein: CASITAGHLMYEQYF. The gene calls are TRBV6-1 and TRBJ2-7; D possibly corresponds to TRBD1 (5 bases). Between the trimmed V and J ends, which lost 7 bases and 4 bases, there was a span of 20 bases. Germline CDR1 is MNHNS and CDR2 is SASEGT. The CDR3 spans 15 residues.

V and J are TRBV5-1 and TRBJ1-2; unclear D gene. CDR1 SGHRS and CDR2 YFSETQ come from the germline V gene. Deletions cut 0 bases from V and 6 bases from J, with 9 bases between. The CDR3 runs to 13 residues. The CDR3: CASSLEGPHGYTF. CDR3 DNA: TGCGCCAGCAGCTTGGAAGGCCCCCATGGCTACACCTTC.

This sequence joins TRBV11-3 and TRBJ2-1; 8 bases agree with TRBD1. This CDR3 contains 15 residues. Germline V gene lookup returns CDR1 SGHNT and CDR2 YENEEA. The V segment lost 5 bases and the J segment 2 bases; nucleotides outside the gene matches: 5. The CDR3 protein is CASSVRTGPYNEQFF. CDR3 coding DNA: TGTGCCAGCAGCGTCAGGACAGGGCCCTACAATGAGCAGTTCTTC.